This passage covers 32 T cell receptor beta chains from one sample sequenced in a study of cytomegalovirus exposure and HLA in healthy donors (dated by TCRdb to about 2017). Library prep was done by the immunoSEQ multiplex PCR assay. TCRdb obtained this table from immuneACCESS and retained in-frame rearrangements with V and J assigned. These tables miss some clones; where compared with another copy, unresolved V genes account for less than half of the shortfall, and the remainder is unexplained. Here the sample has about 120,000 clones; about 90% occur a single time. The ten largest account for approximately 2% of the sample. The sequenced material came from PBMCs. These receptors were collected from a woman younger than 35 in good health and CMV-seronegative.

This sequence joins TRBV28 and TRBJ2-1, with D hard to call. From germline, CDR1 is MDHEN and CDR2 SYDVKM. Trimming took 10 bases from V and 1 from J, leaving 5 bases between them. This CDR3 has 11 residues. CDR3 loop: CATESYNEQFF. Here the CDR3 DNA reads TGTGCCACCGAGTCCTACAATGAGCAGTTCTTC.

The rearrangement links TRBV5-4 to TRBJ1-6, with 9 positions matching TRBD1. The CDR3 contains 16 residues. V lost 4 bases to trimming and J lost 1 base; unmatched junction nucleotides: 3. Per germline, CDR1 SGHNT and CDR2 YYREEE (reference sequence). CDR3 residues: CASSRTGVSYNSPLHF. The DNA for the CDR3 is TGTGCCAGCAGCCGGACAGGGGTATCCTATAATTCACCCCTCCACTTT.

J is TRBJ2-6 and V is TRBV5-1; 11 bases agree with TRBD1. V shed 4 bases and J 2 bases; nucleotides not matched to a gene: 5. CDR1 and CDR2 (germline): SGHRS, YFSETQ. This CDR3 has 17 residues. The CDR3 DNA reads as TGCGCCAGCAGCGAGGACAGGGGGCTAGCTGGGGCCAACGTCCTGACTTTC. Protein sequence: CASSEDRGLAGANVLTF.

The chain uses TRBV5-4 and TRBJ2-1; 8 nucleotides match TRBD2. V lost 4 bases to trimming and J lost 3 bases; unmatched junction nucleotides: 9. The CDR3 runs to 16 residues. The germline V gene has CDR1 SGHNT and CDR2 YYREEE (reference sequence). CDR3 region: CASSQISGIRYNEQFF. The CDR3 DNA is TGTGCCAGCAGCCAAATTAGCGGGATACGCTACAATGAGCAGTTCTTC.

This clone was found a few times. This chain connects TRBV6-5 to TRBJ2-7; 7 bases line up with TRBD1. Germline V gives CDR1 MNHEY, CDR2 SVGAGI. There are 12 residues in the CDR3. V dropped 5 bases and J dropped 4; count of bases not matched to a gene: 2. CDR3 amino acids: CASSTGAYEQYF. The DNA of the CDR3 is TGTGCCAGCAGTACAGGGGCGTACGAGCAGTACTTC.

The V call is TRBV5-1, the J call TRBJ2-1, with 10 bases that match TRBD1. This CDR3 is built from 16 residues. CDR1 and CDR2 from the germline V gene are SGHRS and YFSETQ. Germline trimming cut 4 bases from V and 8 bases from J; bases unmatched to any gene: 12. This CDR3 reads CASSIGQGDLWDEQFF. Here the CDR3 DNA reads TGCGCCAGCAGCATAGGACAGGGGGATTTGTGGGATGAGCAGTTCTTC.

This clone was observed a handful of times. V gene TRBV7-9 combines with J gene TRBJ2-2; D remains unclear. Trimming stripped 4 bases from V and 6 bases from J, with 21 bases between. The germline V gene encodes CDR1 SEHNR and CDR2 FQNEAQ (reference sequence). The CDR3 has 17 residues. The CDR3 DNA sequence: TGTGCCAGCAGCTCCGCTGTGGTACCTACGTTCGCCGGGGAGCTGTTTTTT. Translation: CASSSAVVPTFAGELFF.

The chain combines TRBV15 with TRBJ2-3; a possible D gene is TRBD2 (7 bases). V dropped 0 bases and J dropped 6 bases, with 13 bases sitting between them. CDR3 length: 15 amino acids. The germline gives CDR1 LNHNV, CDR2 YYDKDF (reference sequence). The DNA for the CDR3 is TGTGCCACCAGCAGAGATTTTGCGGGGGCTGATACGCAGTATTTT. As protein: CATSRDFAGADTQYF. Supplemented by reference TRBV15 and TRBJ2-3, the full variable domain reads DAMVIQNPRYQVTQFGKPVTLSCSQTLNHNVMYWYQQKSSQAPKLLFHYYDKDFNNEADTPDNFQSRRPNTSFCFLDIRSPGLGDTAMYLCATSRDFAGADTQYFGPGTRLTVL.

The CDR3 protein is CASSLRQGTYEQYF. The CDR3 DNA reads TGTGCCAGCAGCCTAAGACAGGGTACCTACGAGCAGTACTTC. The V call is TRBV14, the J call TRBJ2-7; 7 nucleotides match TRBD1. The CDR3 extends over 14 amino acids. Germline V lookup: CDR1 SGHDN, CDR2 FVKESK. Unmatched junction bases numbered 5, after V lost 4 bases and J lost 2 bases.

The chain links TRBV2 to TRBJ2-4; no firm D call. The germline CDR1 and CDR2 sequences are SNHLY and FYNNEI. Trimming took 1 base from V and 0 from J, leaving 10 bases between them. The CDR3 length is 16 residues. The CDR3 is CASSEDSHLAKNIQYF. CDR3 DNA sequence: TGTGCCAGCAGTGAAGATAGCCACTTAGCCAAAAACATTCAGTACTTC.

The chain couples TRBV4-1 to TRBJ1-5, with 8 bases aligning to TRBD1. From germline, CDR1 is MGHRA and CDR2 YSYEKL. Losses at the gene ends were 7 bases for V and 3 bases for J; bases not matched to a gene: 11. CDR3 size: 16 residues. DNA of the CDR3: TGCGCCAGCACGGGGTTTTCAGGGGGCCCCAATCAGCCCCAGCATTTT. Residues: CASTGFSGGPNQPQHF.

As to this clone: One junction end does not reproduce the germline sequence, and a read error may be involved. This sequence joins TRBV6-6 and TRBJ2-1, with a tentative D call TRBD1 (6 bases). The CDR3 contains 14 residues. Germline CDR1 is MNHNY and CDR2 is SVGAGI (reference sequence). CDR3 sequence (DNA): TGTGCCAGCAACCCCGGGTATGGGGACAATCAGCAGTTCTTC. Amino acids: CASNPGYGDNQQFF.

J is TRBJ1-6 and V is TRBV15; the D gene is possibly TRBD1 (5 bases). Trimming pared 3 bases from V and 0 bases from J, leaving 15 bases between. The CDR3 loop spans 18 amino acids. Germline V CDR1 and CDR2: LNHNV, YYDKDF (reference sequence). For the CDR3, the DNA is TGTGCCACCAGCAGGCAAGACAGCGTCAGCTCCTATAATTCACCCCTCCACTTT. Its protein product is CATSRQDSVSSYNSPLHF.

The CDR3 DNA reads TGTGCCAGCAGCTTGGGGACAGTCGGAAACACCATATATTTT. This gives the protein CASSLGTVGNTIYF. The chain carries TRBV7-9 and TRBJ1-3, with TRBD1 matching 7 bases. The CDR3 is 14 amino acids. Trimming took 3 bases from V and 4 from J; bases not matched to a gene: 3. From germline, CDR1 is SEHNR and CDR2 FQNEAQ (reference sequence). The entire variable domain, with the rest obtained from reference TRBV7-9 and TRBJ1-3, is as follows: DTGVSQNPRHKITKRGQNVTFRCDPISEHNRLYWYRQTLGQGPEFLTYFQNEAQLEKSRLLSDRFSAERPKGSFSTLEIQRTEQGDSAMYLCASSLGTVGNTIYFGEGSWLTVV.

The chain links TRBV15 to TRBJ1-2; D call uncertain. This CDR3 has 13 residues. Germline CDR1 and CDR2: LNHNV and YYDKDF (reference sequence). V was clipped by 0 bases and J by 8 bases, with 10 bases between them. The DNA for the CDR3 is TGTGCCACCAGCAGAGATCCGGGTGGGGGCTACACCTTC. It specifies CATSRDPGGGYTF. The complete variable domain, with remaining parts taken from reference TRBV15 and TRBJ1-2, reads DAMVIQNPRYQVTQFGKPVTLSCSQTLNHNVMYWYQQKSSQAPKLLFHYYDKDFNNEADTPDNFQSRRPNTSFCFLDIRSPGLGDTAMYLCATSRDPGGGYTFGSGTRLTVV.

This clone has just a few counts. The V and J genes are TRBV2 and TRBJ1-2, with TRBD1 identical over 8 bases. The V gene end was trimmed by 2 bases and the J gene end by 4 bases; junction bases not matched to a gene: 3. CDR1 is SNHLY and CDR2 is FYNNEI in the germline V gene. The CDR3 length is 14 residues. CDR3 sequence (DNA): TGTGCCAGCAGTGAACAGGGGGCTGGCTATGGCTACACCTTC. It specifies CASSEQGAGYGYTF.

The CDR3 DNA reads TGTGCCAGCAGCCAAGACAGCGCCCGCACAGATACGCAGTATTTT. Translated, it gives CASSQDSARTDTQYF. V usage is TRBV14 and J usage is TRBJ2-3; no clear D. The germline V gene has CDR1 SGHDN and CDR2 FVKESK. CDR3 size: 15 residues. The V end lost 0 bases, the J end lost 1 base, and 8 bases lay between the germline ends.

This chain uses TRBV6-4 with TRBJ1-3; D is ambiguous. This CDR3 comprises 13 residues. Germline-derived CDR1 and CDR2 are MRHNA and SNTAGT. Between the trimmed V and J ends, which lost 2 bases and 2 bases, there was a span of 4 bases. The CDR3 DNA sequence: TGTGCCAGCAGTGACCCCGCTGGAAACACCATATATTTT. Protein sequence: CASSDPAGNTIYF.

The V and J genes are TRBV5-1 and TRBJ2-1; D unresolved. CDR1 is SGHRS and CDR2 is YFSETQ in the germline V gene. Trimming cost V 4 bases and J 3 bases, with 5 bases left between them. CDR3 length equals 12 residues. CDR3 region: CASSAYYNEQFF. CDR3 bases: TGCGCCAGCAGCGCCTACTACAATGAGCAGTTCTTC.

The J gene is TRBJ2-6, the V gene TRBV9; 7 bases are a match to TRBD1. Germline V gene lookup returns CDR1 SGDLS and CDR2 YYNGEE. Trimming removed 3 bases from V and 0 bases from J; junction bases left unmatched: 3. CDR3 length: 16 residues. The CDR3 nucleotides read TGTGCCAGCAGCGGAGACAGGGACTCTGGGGCCAACGTCCTGACTTTC. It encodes CASSGDRDSGANVLTF.

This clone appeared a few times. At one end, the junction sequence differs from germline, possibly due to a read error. The CDR3 region is CASSLEGTGELFF. CDR3 coding DNA: TGTGCTAGCAGCTTGGAGGGGACCGGGGAGCTGTTTTTT. The V call is TRBV7-7, the J call TRBJ2-2; TRBD2 is a possible D gene (6 bases). Per the germline V gene, CDR1 is SSHAT and CDR2 is FNYEAQ (reference sequence). The length of the CDR3 is 13 residues.

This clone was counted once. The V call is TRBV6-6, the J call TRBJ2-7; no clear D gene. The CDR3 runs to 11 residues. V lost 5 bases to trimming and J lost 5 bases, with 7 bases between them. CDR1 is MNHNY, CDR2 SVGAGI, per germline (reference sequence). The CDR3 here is CASSPIHEQYF. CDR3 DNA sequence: TGTGCCAGCAGTCCTATCCACGAGCAGTACTTC.

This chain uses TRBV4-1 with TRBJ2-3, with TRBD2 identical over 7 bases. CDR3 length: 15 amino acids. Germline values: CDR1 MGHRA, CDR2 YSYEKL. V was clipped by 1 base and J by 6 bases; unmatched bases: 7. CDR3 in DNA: TGCGCCAGCAGCCAAGTAGGCGGGAGATTGGATACGCAGTATTTT. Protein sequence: CASSQVGGRLDTQYF.

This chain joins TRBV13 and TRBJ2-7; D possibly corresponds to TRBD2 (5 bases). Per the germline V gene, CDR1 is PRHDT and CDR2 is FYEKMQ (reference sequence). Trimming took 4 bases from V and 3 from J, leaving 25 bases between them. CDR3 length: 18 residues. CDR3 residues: CASSSHTPSSPEDYEQYF. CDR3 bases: TGTGCCAGCAGCTCACACACCCCTTCTAGCCCCGAAGACTACGAGCAGTACTTC.

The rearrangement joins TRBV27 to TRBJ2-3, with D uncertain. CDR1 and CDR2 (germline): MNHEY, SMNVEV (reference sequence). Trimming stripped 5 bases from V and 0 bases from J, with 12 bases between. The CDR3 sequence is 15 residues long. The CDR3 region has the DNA TGTGCCAGCAGTACCTCGACTGCGAGCACAGATACGCAGTATTTT. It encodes CASSTSTASTDTQYF.

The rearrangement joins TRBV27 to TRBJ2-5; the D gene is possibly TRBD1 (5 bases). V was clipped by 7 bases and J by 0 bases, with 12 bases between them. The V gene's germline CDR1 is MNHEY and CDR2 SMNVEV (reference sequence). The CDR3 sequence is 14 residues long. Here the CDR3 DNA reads TGTGCCAGCAAACAGGACGGGTACCAAGAGACCCAGTACTTC. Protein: CASKQDGYQETQYF.

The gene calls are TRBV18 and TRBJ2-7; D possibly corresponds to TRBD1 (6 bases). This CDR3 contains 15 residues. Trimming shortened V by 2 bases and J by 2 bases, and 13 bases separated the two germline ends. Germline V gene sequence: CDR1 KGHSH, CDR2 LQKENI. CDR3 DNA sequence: TGTGCCAGCTCACCAAAAGCCAGGGGTCCCTACGAGCAGTACTTC. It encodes CASSPKARGPYEQYF.

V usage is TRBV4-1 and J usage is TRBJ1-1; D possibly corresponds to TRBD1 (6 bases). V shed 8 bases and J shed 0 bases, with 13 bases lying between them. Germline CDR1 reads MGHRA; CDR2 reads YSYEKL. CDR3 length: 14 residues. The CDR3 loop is CASRNRAVNTEAFF. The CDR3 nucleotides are TGCGCCAGCCGAAACAGGGCGGTGAACACTGAAGCTTTCTTT.

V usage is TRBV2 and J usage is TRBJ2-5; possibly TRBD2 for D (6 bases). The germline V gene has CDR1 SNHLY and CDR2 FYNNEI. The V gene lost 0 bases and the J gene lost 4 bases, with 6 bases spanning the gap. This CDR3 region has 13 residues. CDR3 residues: CASSEARGETQYF. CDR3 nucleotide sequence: TGTGCCAGCAGTGAAGCGCGGGGAGAGACCCAGTACTTC. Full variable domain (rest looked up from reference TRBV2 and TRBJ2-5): EPEVTQTPSHQVTQMGQEVILRCVPISNHLYFYWYRQILGQKVEFLVSFYNNEISEKSEIFDDQFSVERPDGSNFTLKIRSTKLEDSAMYFCASSEARGETQYFGPGTRLLVL.

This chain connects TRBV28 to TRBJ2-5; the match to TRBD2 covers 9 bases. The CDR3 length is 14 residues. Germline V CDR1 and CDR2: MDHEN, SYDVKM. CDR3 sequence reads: CAHRGGRAEETQYF. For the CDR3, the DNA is TGTGCTCATCGTGGCGGGAGGGCCGAAGAGACCCAGTACTTC. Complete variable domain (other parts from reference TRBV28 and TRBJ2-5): DVKVTQSSRYLVKRTGEKVFLECVQDMDHENMFWYRQDPGLGLRLIYFSYDVKMKEKGDIPEGYSVSREKKERFSLILESASTNQTSMYLCAHRGGRAEETQYFGPGTRLLVL.

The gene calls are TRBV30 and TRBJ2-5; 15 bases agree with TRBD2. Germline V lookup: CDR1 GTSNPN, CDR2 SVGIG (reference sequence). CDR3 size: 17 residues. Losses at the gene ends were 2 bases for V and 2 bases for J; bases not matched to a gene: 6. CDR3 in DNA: TGTGCCTGGAGTTCCCTGGGACTAGCGGGGGGACAAGAGACCCAGTACTTC. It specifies CAWSSLGLAGGQETQYF.

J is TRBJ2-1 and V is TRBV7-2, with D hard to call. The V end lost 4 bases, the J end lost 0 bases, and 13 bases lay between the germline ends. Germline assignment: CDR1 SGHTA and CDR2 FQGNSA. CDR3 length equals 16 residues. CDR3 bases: TGTGCCAGCAGCTCCGTCGGGTATAGCTCCTACAATGAGCAGTTCTTC. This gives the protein CASSSVGYSSYNEQFF.